The TCR beta chain under discussion was sequenced for a study of metastatic and nonmetastatic thyroid tumors (dated by TCRdb to between 2020 and 2021). Notes on the research overall: The researchers compared repertoires between peripheral blood samples and tumor or nodule tissue samples from patients with malignant or benign thyroid disease.

The germline V end is reduced by 6 bases and the J end by 6 bases; junction bases left unmatched: 4. The germline V gene (reference sequence) sets CDR1 to LNHNV and CDR2 to YYDKDF. Counted from cysteine to phenylalanine, this CDR3 has 13 amino acids. Only CDR3 DNA is held: 39 bases, read in frame from base 1. The method was PCR. Sequencing relied on an Illumina HiSeq 4000. High-throughput sequencing was used to profile the TCR beta-chain CDR3 region of each patient. In the source study's methods: The researchers built a classifier to tell apart papillary thyroid cancer patients with distant metastasis, based on CDR3 differences among clinicopathological groups. To measure repertoire diversity the researchers used the Shannon index, while the Morisita-Horn index served to gauge how similar the tumor and blood repertoires were. Clones were called with MiXCR by TCRdb after fastp trimmed the public reads at Q25, and only in-frame beta chains were retained. The V and J calls, along with clone size, are taken from TCRdb and not from the paper's own processing. The sample contains some 31,000 clones, roughly 20% of them found a single time. In total, the top ten clones hold 22% of the sample.

Overall study outcomes, separate from this receptor: In both blood and tumor samples, TCR beta diversity was reported to be significantly higher in malignant tumors than in benign nodules.

Before undergoing thyroid surgery, none of the patients had been given any kind of treatment. Using T-cell receptor beta sequencing, the researchers looked back retrospectively at clinical samples from patients, gathered between about 2011 and 2018. This clone was recorded at least ten times. The antigen it binds to is not known. No much larger clone exists at a distance of one base, and base qualities are not known. The sequence derives from a female donor with papillary thyroid cancer or a benign thyroid nodule (not recorded which). Some clones in this sample may be carry-over from other donors' samples. Sequencing used blood. The V and J genes are TRBV15 and TRBJ1-1, and TRBD1 matches 10 of the central bases. The bases read TGTGCCACCAGGAGGGACAGGGGCGCTGAAGCTTTCTTT. Its protein product is CATRRDRGAEAFF.